The T cell receptor (beta chain) described here comes from a study of CD39 and CD103 CD8 tumor-infiltrating T cells. The CDR3 loop spans 12 amino acids. Germline V gene lookup returns CDR1 SGHNT and CDR2 YYREEE (reference sequence). V was trimmed by 0 bases and J by 8 bases, leaving 8 bases between them. Sequencing used immunoSEQ multiplex PCR; TCRdb keeps in-frame clones, though not all of them. The sample includes almost 3,000 clones, 83% of them seen just once. Broader study findings: DN TIL clonotypes largely overlapped peripheral memory CD8 repertoires, unlike DP.

A remark on this clone: Its antigen is still unknown.

The sequence was collected from a human donor with head and neck squamous cell carcinoma. What was sequenced was CD39- CD103- CD8+ T cells sorted from the tumor. Sample subset: CD103-CD39- double-negative CD45RA- CD8 T cells. The chain links TRBV5-4 to TRBJ1-1; maybe TRBD1 (5 bases). The CDR3 protein is CASSLGQGEAFF. Here the CDR3 DNA reads TGTGCCAGCAGCTTGGGGCAGGGAGAAGCTTTCTTT.